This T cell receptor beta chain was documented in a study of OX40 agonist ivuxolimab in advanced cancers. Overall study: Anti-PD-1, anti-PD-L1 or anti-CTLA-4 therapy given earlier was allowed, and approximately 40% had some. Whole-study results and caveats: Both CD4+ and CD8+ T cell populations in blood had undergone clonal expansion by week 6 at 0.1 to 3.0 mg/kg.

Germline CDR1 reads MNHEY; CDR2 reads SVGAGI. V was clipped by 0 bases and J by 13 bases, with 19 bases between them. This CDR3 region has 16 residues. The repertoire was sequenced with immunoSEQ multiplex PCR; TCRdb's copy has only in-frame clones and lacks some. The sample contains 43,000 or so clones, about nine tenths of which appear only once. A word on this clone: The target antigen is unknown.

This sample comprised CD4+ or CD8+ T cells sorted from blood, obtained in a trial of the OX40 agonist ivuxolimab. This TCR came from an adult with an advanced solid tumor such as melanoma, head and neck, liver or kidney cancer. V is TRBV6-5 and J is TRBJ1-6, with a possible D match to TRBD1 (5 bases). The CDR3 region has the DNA TGTGCCAGCAGTTACTCACAGCTGGGACGGTCGAGCCCCCTCCACTTT. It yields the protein CASSYSQLGRSSPLHF.